The 28 T cell receptor beta chains reported below all come from one sample, sequenced in a study of blood T cell repertoires in COVID-19. Clones were read by immunoSEQ multiplex PCR, and TCRdb kept only the in-frame ones, dropping some. Seen here are about 180,000 clones, around 85% observed once, and the top ten hold roughly 9.1%. Sequenced material: peripheral blood. The receptors shown here come from a man aged 45-60 years with active or convalescent COVID-19.

The chain carries TRBV7-2 and TRBJ2-1, with TRBD2 matching over 8 bases. CDR3 length: 16 residues. V dropped 5 bases and J dropped 7; count of bases not matched to a gene: 13. The V gene's germline CDR1 is SGHTA and CDR2 FQGNSA. In DNA, the CDR3 is TGTGCCAGCAGCCAGGTCTCCGGGACTAGGGGGAATGAGCAGTTCTTC. The encoded protein is CASSQVSGTRGNEQFF.

The chain joins TRBV2 to TRBJ2-2; D is unresolved. The germline V gene has CDR1 SNHLY and CDR2 FYNNEI. The CDR3 extends over 11 amino acids. Trimming pared 8 bases from V and 5 bases from J, leaving 6 bases between. The CDR3 loop reads CASGQTGELFF. The CDR3 DNA is TGTGCCAGCGGGCAAACCGGGGAGCTGTTTTTT.

V and J are TRBV3-1 (or the pseudogene TRBV3-2) and TRBJ2-2; D not certain. CDR1 is LGHDT, CDR2 YNNKEL, per germline (reference sequence). The V gene lost 0 bases and the J gene lost 6 bases, with 8 bases spanning the gap. This CDR3 is built from 14 residues. Here the CDR3 DNA reads TGTGCCAGCAGCCAAGATGAGGCCCCCGGGGAGCTGTTTTTT. Translated, it gives CASSQDEAPGELFF.

V and J are TRBV5-4 and TRBJ2-3; 8 nucleotides line up with TRBD2. This CDR3 has 16 amino acids. V trimming: 4 bases; J trimming: 7 bases; junction bases outside the gene matches: 14. Germline CDR1 SGHNT, CDR2 YYREEE (reference sequence). In nucleotides, the CDR3 is TGTGCCAGCAGCCACACTAGCGGCCCTTCCACGTATACGCAGTATTTT. The encoded protein is CASSHTSGPSTYTQYF.

The J gene is TRBJ2-6, the V gene TRBV5-1; D is uncertain. Trimming cost V 4 bases and J 3 bases, with 11 bases left between them. Germline V gene sequence: CDR1 SGHRS, CDR2 YFSETQ. This CDR3 is built from 15 residues. The DNA for the CDR3 is TGCGCCAGCAGCCCGAGAGTCGGTGGGGCCAACGTCCTGACTTTC. Protein product: CASSPRVGGANVLTF.

V gene TRBV27 combines with J gene TRBJ1-5; D may be TRBD1 (6 bases). This CDR3 contains 14 residues. The germline V gene encodes CDR1 MNHEY and CDR2 SMNVEV (reference sequence). V was shortened by 4 bases and J by 2 bases, with 9 bases between the two germline ends. The DNA of the CDR3 is TGTGCCAGCAGTTCCCGACAGGGCAATCAGCCCCAGCATTTT. Translated, it gives CASSSRQGNQPQHF.

The genes are TRBV19 and TRBJ1-4, with TRBD1 as a possible D gene (5 bases). Germline V gene data show CDR1 as LNHDA and CDR2 as SQIVND (reference sequence). The CDR3 runs to 15 residues. Trimming pared 3 bases from V and 7 bases from J, leaving 15 bases between. The CDR3 protein is CASSMTGGDSEKLFF. CDR3 coding DNA: TGTGCCAGTAGTATGACCGGAGGGGATAGTGAAAAACTGTTTTTT.

The count of this clone is one. The chain is built from TRBV20-1 and TRBJ2-7; a weak D match, TRBD2 (6 bases). V shed 7 bases and J shed 1 base, with 8 bases lying between them. Germline CDR1 and CDR2: DFQATT and SNEGSKA (reference sequence). The CDR3 is 11 residues long. CDR3 in amino acids: CSVAESYEQYF. DNA for the CDR3: TGCAGTGTAGCGGAATCCTACGAGCAGTACTTC.

Details on this clone: The junction departs from the called germline gene at one end, perhaps through a read error. The chain combines TRBV19 with TRBJ1-2, with TRBD1 matching 7 bases. The CDR3 loop spans 15 amino acids. The V gene's germline CDR1 is LNHDA and CDR2 SQIVND (reference sequence). For the CDR3, the DNA is TGTGCCAGTCACCTAGCGGGGACAGAGAACTTTGGCTACACCTTC. It yields the protein CASHLAGTENFGYTF.

The chain uses TRBV18 and TRBJ1-5, with unresolved D. CDR3 size: 18 residues. The ends were cut back, 0 bases at V and 0 bases at J, with 15 bases in the middle. Looked up from germline, CDR1 is KGHSH and CDR2 is LQKENI. CDR3 residues: CASSPPFGRNYSNQPQHF. The CDR3 coding sequence is TGTGCCAGCTCACCACCTTTCGGCAGAAACTATAGCAATCAGCCCCAGCATTTT.

The chain couples TRBV4-2 to TRBJ2-1; D possibly corresponds to TRBD2 (7 bases). V lost 2 bases and J lost 2, with 13 bases in between. This CDR3 contains 16 residues. The V gene's germline CDR1 is LGHNA and CDR2 YNFKEQ. CDR3: CASSQRGRGTYNEQFF. The CDR3 DNA follows: TGTGCCAGCAGCCAACGGGGGCGGGGGACCTACAATGAGCAGTTCTTC.

The chain combines TRBV29-1 with TRBJ2-3, with D tentatively TRBD2 (6 bases). Germline loops: CDR1 SQVTM, CDR2 ANQGSEA. V gave up 4 bases and J gave up 3 bases, with 11 bases separating them. The CDR3 is 13 residues long. Here the CDR3 reads CSVASSVTDTQYF. As DNA, the CDR3 is TGCAGCGTTGCGTCTAGCGTAACAGATACGCAGTATTTT.

This chain connects TRBV3-1 (or the pseudogene TRBV3-2) to TRBJ1-6, with 7 positions matching TRBD1. Germline V gene sequence: CDR1 LGHDT, CDR2 YNNKEL (reference sequence). The CDR3 contains 13 residues. V was clipped by 1 base and J by 14 bases; unmatched bases: 5. CDR3 protein: CASSQVRQGALHF. CDR3 nucleotide sequence: TGTGCCAGCAGCCAAGTCAGGCAGGGGGCCCTCCACTTT.

V gene TRBV10-3 combines with J gene TRBJ2-1; D is uncertain. There are 13 residues in the CDR3. Germline loops: CDR1 ENHRY, CDR2 SYGVKD. Deletions cut 4 bases from V and 7 bases from J, with 11 bases between. The CDR3 bases are TGTGCCATCAGTGGAGGTCGTGGAAATGAGCAGTTCTTC. It is translated as CAISGGRGNEQFF.

The chain employs TRBV6-5 and TRBJ1-1, with 7 bases that match TRBD1. Per germline, CDR1 MNHEY and CDR2 SVGAGI. The CDR3 runs to 14 residues. V lost 7 bases, J lost 4 bases, and 9 bases stayed unmatched. The CDR3 DNA sequence: TGTGCCAGCACCCCCACAGGGGTTAGCACTGAAGCTTTCTTT. This translates into CASTPTGVSTEAFF.

This chain links TRBV4-1 with TRBJ1-5; D is possibly TRBD1 (5 bases). V was clipped by 3 bases and J by 7 bases, with 16 bases between them. The CDR3 runs 15 residues. The germline V gene encodes CDR1 MGHRA and CDR2 YSYEKL. The chain's CDR3 is CASSQEARVEQPQHF. Here the CDR3 DNA reads TGCGCCAGCAGCCAGGAAGCCAGGGTGGAACAGCCCCAGCATTTT.

The chain combines TRBV4-1 with TRBJ1-2; D gene unclear. CDR1 is MGHRA and CDR2 is YSYEKL in the germline V gene. This CDR3 has 14 amino acids. Trimming stripped 0 bases from V and 4 bases from J, with 9 bases between. The CDR3 DNA reads TGCGCCAGCAGCCAAGAGGAGGAATTCTATGGCTACACCTTC. This encodes CASSQEEEFYGYTF.

The CDR3 spells CASRLGFQGDYGYTF. In nucleotides, the CDR3 is TGTGCCAGCAGGTTGGGGTTCCAGGGCGACTATGGCTACACCTTC. The V gene is TRBV11-1, the J gene TRBJ1-2; TRBD1 might be the D (5 bases). Between the trimmed V and J ends, which lost 6 bases and 3 bases, there was a span of 17 bases. Germline V lookup: CDR1 SGHAT, CDR2 FQDESV (reference sequence). This CDR3 has 15 amino acids.

The chain recombines TRBV10-2 with TRBJ2-4; no clear D gene. V was shortened by 2 bases and J by 7 bases, with 9 bases between the two germline ends. The CDR3 runs to 13 residues. Germline CDR1 is WSHSY and CDR2 is SAAADI. As DNA, the CDR3 is TGCGCCAGCAGTGAGCTTCTTAGCAACATTCAGTACTTC. Protein product: CASSELLSNIQYF.

The rearrangement uses TRBV28 and TRBJ1-3; weak D call: TRBD1 (6 bases). Trimming removed 6 bases at V and 6 bases at J, with 12 bases between. Germline V gene lookup returns CDR1 MDHEN and CDR2 SYDVKM. This CDR3 contains 13 residues. The CDR3 spells CASSQGMANTIYF. CDR3 sequence (DNA): TGTGCCAGCAGCCAGGGGATGGCAAACACCATATATTTT.

The chain links TRBV27 to TRBJ1-1; a weak D match, TRBD1 (5 bases). The CDR3 is 13 residues long. CDR1 and CDR2 from the germline V gene are MNHEY and SMNVEV (reference sequence). The V end lost 3 bases, the J end lost 4 bases, and 9 bases lay between the germline ends. The CDR3 DNA follows: TGTGCCAGCAGTTTCGCAGGGCGCACTGAAGCTTTCTTT. It yields the protein CASSFAGRTEAFF.

The chain uses TRBV3-1 (or the pseudogene TRBV3-2) and TRBJ2-3; 8 bases fit TRBD2. V shed 3 bases and J 6 bases; nucleotides not matched to a gene: 8. Germline V gives CDR1 LGHDT, CDR2 YNNKEL (reference sequence). There are 15 residues in the CDR3. The CDR3 DNA follows: TGTGCCAGCAGCCATTCAGCGGGAGAGTTGGATACGCAGTATTTT. This sequence encodes CASSHSAGELDTQYF.

The rearrangement joins TRBV30 to TRBJ2-1, with D possibly being TRBD2 (6 bases). Trimming stripped 0 bases from V and 3 bases from J, with 15 bases between. The CDR3 runs 16 residues. Germline CDR1 GTSNPN, CDR2 SVGIG (reference sequence). CDR3 sequence: CAWSVLVGGNYNEQFF. The CDR3 DNA is TGTGCCTGGAGTGTTTTGGTGGGCGGGAACTACAATGAGCAGTTCTTC.

This sequence joins TRBV7-7 and TRBJ2-2; D uncertain. The CDR3 extends over 14 amino acids. Deletions cut 5 bases from V and 3 bases from J, with 10 bases between. CDR1 is SSHAT and CDR2 is FNYEAQ in the germline V gene (reference sequence). The CDR3 is CASSPRSDTGELFF. The DNA of the CDR3 is TGTGCCAGCAGCCCTCGATCGGACACCGGGGAGCTGTTTTTT.

V and J are TRBV13 and TRBJ2-3; 11 nucleotides align to TRBD2. After removal of 5 bases from V and 0 bases from J, the junction contained 4 bases not matched to a gene. CDR1 is PRHDT and CDR2 is FYEKMQ in the germline V gene (reference sequence). This CDR3 region has 16 residues. CDR3 protein: CASSHRLAGSTDTQYF. The CDR3 nucleotides are TGTGCCAGCAGCCATAGACTAGCGGGGAGCACAGATACGCAGTATTTT.

This chain joins TRBV3-1 (or the pseudogene TRBV3-2) and TRBJ1-1; D remains ambiguous. Germline CDR1 reads LGHDT; CDR2 reads YNNKEL (reference sequence). V was trimmed by 4 bases and J by 6 bases, leaving 12 bases between them. This CDR3 comprises 13 residues. CDR3 loop: CASSPGVPSEAFF. In DNA, the CDR3 is TGTGCCAGCAGCCCGGGAGTCCCATCTGAAGCTTTCTTT.

V usage is TRBV7-2 and J usage is TRBJ2-3; D perhaps matches TRBD2 (7 bases). Germline CDR1 reads SGHTA; CDR2 reads FQGNSA. Trimming pared 8 bases from V and 4 bases from J, leaving 13 bases between. There are 13 residues in the CDR3. The CDR3 loop is CASGGAKSDTQYF. The DNA of the CDR3 is TGTGCCAGCGGGGGGGCTAAGTCAGATACGCAGTATTTT.

The chain uses TRBV19 and TRBJ2-4; D unresolved. The germline gives CDR1 LNHDA, CDR2 SQIVND (reference sequence). Trimming removed 6 bases from V and 3 bases from J, with 9 bases in between. This CDR3 has 13 amino acids. In DNA, the CDR3 is TGTGCCAGTAGAGACGCTAGCAAAAACATTCAGTACTTC. The encoded protein is CASRDASKNIQYF.